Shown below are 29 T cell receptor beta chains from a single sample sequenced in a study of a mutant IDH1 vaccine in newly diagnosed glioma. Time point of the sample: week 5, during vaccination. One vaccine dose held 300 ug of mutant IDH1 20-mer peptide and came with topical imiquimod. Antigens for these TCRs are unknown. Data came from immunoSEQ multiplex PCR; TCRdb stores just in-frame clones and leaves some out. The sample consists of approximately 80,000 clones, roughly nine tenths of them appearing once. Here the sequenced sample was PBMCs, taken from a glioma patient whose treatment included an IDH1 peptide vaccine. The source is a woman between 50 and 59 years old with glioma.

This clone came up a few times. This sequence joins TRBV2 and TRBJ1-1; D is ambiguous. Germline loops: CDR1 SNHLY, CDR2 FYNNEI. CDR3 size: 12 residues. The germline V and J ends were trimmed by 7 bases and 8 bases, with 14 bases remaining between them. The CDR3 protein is CASNSDVKEAFF. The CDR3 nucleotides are TGTGCCAGCAACTCGGACGTGAAGGAAGCTTTCTTT.

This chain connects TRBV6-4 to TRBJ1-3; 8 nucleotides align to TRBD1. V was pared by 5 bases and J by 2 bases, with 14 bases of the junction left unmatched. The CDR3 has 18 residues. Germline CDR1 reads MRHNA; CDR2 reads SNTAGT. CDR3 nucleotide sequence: TGTGCCAGCAGTTCAAGACAGGGGAGGGGCGTAGCTGGAAACACCATATATTTT. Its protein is CASSSRQGRGVAGNTIYF.

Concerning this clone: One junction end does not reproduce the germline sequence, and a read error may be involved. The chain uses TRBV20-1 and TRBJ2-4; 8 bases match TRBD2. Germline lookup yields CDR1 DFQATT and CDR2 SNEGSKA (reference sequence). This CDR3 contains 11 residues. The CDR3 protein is CSARVGTSPNF. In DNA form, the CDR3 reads TGCAGTGCTAGAGTCGGGACTAGTCCGAACTTC.

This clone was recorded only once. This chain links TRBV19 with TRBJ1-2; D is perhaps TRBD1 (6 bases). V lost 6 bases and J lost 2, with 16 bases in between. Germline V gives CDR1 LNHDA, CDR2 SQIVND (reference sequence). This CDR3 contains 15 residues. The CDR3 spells CASRGATGGNYGYTF. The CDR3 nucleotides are TGTGCCAGTAGGGGGGCGACCGGCGGGAACTATGGCTACACCTTC.

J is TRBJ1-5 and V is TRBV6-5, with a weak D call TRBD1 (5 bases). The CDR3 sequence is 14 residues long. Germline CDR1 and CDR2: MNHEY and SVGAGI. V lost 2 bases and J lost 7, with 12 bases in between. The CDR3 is CASSYGGTSQPQHF. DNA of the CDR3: TGTGCCAGCAGTTACGGGGGGACCTCGCAGCCCCAGCATTTT.

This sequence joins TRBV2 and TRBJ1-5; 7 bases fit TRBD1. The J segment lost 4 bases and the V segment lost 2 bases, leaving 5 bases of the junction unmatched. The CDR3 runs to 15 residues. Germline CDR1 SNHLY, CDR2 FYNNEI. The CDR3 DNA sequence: TGTGCCAGCAGTGAACAGGCACAGGGGAATCAGCCCCAGCATTTT. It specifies CASSEQAQGNQPQHF. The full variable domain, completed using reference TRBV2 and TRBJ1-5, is EPEVTQTPSHQVTQMGQEVILRCVPISNHLYFYWYRQILGQKVEFLVSFYNNEISEKSEIFDDQFSVERPDGSNFTLKIRSTKLEDSAMYFCASSEQAQGNQPQHFGDGTRLSIL.

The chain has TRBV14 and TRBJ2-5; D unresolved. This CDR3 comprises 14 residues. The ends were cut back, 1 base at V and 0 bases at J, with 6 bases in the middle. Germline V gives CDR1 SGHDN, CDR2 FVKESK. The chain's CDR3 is CASSQGGYQETQYF. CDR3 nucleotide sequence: TGTGCCAGCAGCCAAGGTGGTTACCAAGAGACCCAGTACTTC.

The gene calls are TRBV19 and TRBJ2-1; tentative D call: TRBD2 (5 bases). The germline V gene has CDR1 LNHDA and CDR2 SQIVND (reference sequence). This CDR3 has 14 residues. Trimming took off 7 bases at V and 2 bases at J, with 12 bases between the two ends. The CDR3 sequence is CASTLGRAYNEQFF. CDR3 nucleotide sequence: TGTGCCAGTACACTTGGGCGGGCCTACAATGAGCAGTTCTTC.

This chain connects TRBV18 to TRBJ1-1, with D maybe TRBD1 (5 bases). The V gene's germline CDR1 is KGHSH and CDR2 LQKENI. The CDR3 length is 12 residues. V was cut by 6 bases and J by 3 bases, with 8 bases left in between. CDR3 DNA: TGTGCCAGCTCCAGGGCTGACACTGAAGCTTTCTTT. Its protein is CASSRADTEAFF.

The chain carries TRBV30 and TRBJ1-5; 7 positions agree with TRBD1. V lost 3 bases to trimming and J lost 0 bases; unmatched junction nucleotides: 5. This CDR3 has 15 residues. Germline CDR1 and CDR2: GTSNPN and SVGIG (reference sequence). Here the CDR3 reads CAWSAGTVSNQPQHF. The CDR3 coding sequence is TGTGCCTGGAGCGCCGGGACAGTTAGCAATCAGCCCCAGCATTTT.

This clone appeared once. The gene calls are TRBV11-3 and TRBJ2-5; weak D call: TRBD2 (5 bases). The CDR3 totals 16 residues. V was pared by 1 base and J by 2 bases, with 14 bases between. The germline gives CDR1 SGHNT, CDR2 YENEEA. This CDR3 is CASSLGEGSGQETQYF. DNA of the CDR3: TGTGCCAGCAGCTTAGGGGAAGGGTCGGGACAAGAGACCCAGTACTTC.

The CDR3 DNA reads TGCAGCGTTGGAGAATCATCTAGCGGGAGATCCTACGAGCAGTACTTC. This sequence encodes CSVGESSSGRSYEQYF. The chain recombines TRBV29-1 with TRBJ2-5, with 10 positions matching TRBD2. The DNA end favors TRBJ2-7, so the J call may be wrong. Per germline, CDR1 SQVTM and CDR2 ANQGSEA. This CDR3 spans 16 amino acids.

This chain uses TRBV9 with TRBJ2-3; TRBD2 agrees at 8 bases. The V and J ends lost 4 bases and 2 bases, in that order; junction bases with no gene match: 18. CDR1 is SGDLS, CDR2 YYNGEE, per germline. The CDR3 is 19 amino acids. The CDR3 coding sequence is TGTGCCAGCAGCCCGACGACCTTGGTTAGCGGGACCTCCACAGATACGCAGTATTTT. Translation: CASSPTTLVSGTSTDTQYF.

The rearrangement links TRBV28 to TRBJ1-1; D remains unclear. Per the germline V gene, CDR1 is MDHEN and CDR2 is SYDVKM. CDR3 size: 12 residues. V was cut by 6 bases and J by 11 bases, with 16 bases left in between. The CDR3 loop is CASSSGHYRAFF. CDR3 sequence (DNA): TGTGCCAGCAGCTCCGGGCACTATCGGGCTTTCTTT.

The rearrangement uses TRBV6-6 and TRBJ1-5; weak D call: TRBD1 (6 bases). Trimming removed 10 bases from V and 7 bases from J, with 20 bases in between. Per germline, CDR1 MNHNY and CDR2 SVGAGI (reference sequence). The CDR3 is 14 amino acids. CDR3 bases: TGTGCCATCGCCTCCACAGGGATCCGGCAGCCCCAGCATTTT. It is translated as CAIASTGIRQPQHF.

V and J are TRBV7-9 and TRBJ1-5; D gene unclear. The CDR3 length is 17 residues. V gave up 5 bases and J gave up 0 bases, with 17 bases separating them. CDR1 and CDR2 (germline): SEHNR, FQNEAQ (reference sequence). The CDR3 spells CASSRGLGYRSNQPQHF. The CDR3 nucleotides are TGTGCCAGCAGCCGCGGGCTGGGGTATCGTAGCAATCAGCCCCAGCATTTT. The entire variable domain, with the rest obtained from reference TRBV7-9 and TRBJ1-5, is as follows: DTGVSQNPRHKITKRGQNVTFRCDPISEHNRLYWYRQTLGQGPEFLTYFQNEAQLEKSRLLSDRFSAERPKGSFSTLEIQRTEQGDSAMYLCASSRGLGYRSNQPQHFGDGTRLSIL.

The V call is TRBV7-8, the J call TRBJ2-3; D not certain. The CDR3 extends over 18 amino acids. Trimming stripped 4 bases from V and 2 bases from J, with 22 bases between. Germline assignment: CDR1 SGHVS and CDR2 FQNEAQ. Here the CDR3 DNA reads TGTGCCAGCAGCTCAAGGCTGATGGGCCCTCATTACACAGATACGCAGTATTTT. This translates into CASSSRLMGPHYTDTQYF.

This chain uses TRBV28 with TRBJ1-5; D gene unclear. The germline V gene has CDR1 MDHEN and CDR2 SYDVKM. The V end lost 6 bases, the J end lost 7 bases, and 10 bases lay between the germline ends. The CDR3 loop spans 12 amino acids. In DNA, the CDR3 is TGTGCCAGCAGCTGGACTGGGCAGCCCCAGCATTTT. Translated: CASSWTGQPQHF. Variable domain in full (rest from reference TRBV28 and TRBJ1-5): DVKVTQSSRYLVKRTGEKVFLECVQDMDHENMFWYRQDPGLGLRLIYFSYDVKMKEKGDIPEGYSVSREKKERFSLILESASTNQTSMYLCASSWTGQPQHFGDGTRLSIL.

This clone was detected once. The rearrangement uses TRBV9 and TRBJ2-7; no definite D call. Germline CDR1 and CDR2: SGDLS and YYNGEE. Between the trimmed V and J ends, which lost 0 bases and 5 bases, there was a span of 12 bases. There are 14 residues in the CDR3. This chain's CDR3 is CASSVDLGQDEQYF. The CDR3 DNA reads TGTGCCAGCAGCGTAGATTTAGGGCAGGACGAGCAGTACTTC. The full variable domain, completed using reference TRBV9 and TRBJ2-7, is DSGVTQTPKHLITATGQRVTLRCSPRSGDLSVYWYQQSLDQGLQFLIQYYNGEERAKGNILERFSAQQFPDLHSELNLSSLELGDSALYFCASSVDLGQDEQYFGPGTRLTVT.

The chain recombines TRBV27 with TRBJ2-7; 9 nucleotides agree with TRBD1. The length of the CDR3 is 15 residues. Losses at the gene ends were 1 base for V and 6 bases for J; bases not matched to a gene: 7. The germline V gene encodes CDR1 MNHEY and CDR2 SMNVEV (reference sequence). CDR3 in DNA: TGTGCCAGCAGTTTATTAGGACAGGGGAAGACCGAGCAGTACTTC. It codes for CASSLLGQGKTEQYF.

The CDR3 DNA reads as TGTGCCAGCAGCAAACGCTCGGGACAGGGGGGAGGCTCATACACCGGGGAGCTGTTTTTT. It codes for CASSKRSGQGGGSYTGELFF. The chain joins TRBV21-1 to TRBJ2-2; the D call in the table, TRBD1, was not verified against the DNA. TRBV21-1 corresponds to a pseudogene. The CDR3 loop spans 20 amino acids.

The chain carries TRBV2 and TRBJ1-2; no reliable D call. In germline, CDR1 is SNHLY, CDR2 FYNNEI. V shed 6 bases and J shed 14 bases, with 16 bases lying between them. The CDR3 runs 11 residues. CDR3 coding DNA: TGTGCCAGCAGAGCGGGTCCCCGGGTAACCTTC. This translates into CASRAGPRVTF. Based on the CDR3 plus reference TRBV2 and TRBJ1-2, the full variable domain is EPEVTQTPSHQVTQMGQEVILRCVPISNHLYFYWYRQILGQKVEFLVSFYNNEISEKSEIFDDQFSVERPDGSNFTLKIRSTKLEDSAMYFCASRAGPRVTFGSGTRLTVV.

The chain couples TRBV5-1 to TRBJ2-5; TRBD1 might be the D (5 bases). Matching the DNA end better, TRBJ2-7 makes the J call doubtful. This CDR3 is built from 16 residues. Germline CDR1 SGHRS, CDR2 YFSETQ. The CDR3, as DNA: TGCGCCAGCAGCCCAATCGGACGCCAGGGTAGTAGCGAGCAGTACTTC. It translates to CASSPIGRQGSSEQYF.

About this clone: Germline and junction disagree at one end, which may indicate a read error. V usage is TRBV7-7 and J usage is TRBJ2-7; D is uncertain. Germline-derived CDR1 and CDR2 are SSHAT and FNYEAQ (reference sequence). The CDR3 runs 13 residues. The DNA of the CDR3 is TGTGCTAGCAGCTCCGGACCGGGCCAGGAGCAGTACTTC. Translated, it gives CASSSGPGQEQYF.

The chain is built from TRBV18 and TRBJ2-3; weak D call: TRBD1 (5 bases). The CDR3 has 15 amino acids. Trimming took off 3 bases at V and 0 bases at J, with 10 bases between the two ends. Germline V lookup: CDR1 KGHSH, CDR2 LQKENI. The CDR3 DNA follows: TGTGCCAGCTCACCGGGCAGGGCTAGCACAGATACGCAGTATTTT. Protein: CASSPGRASTDTQYF.

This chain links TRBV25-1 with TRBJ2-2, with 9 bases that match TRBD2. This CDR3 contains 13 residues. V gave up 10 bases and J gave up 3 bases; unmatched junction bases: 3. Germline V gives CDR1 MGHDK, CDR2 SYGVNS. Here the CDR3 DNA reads TGTGCCACTAGCGGGACCCACACCGGGGAGCTGTTTTTT. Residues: CATSGTHTGELFF.

The CDR3 nucleotides read TGTGCCAGCAGTTACGCCGGACCGGCAGATACGCAGTATTTT. This translates into CASSYAGPADTQYF. The V and J genes are TRBV6-6 and TRBJ2-3, with D unclear. Germline V lookup: CDR1 MNHNY, CDR2 SVGAGI (reference sequence). The length of the CDR3 is 14 residues. The ends were cut back, 2 bases at V and 4 bases at J, with 10 bases in the middle.

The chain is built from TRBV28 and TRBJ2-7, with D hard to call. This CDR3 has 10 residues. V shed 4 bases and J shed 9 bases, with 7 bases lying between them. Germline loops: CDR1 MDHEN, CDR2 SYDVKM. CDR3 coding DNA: TGTGCCAGCAGTTCGCACGCGCAGTACTTC. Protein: CASSSHAQYF.

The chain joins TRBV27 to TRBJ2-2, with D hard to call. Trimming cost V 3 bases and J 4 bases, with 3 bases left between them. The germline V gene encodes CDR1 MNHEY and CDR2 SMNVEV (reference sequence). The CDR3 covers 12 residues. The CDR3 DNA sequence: TGTGCCAGCAGTTTCGTCACCGGGGAGCTGTTTTTT. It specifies CASSFVTGELFF.